This note documents a single TCR beta chain sequence. The junction differs from germline at one of its ends, possibly a read error. cDNA specific to TCR beta was made from approximately 0.55 ug of total RNA, with a constant-region primer employed for priming. It was through three nested multiplex PCR rounds of slightly modified ARM-PCR that TCR beta libraries arose. TCRdb analysed the multiplex PCR reads with MiXCR anew, one entry per CDR3 protein. The data hold fewer than 350,000 distinct CDR3 sequences, with about 60% observed a single time. These data are taken from a study of tumor-infiltrating lymphocytes in primary liver carcinoma. Unsorted whole blood yielded blood RNA, and germline DNA was extracted as well. The origin of this receptor is a man aged 35-49 years with primary liver carcinoma and hepatitis B virus infection. What was sequenced was peripheral blood.

CDR3 nucleotide sequence: TGTATCAGCAGCCTAGGATCGAACACCGGGGAGCTGTTTTTT. Protein product: CISSLGSNTGELFF. The V gene is TRBV7-2, the J gene TRBJ2-2; D call uncertain. Germline V lookup: CDR1 SGHTA, CDR2 FQGNSA. The CDR3 contains 14 residues.